Below are 24 T cell receptor beta chains sequenced from a single sample in a study of cytomegalovirus exposure and HLA in healthy donors. Use of 60 Vbeta and 13 Jbeta primers characterized the PCR. Some clones are missing from TCRdb's copy, which holds only in-frame ones; the method was immunoSEQ multiplex PCR. The sample consists of some 150,000 clones, approximately 80% of them appearing once. Material: PBMCs. The receptors originated from a male donor in good health and CMV-seronegative.

Only one count was recorded for this clone. This chain connects TRBV20-1 to TRBJ2-7; maybe TRBD1 (5 bases). V was shortened by 4 bases and J by 3 bases, with 7 bases between the two germline ends. The CDR3 runs 11 residues. CDR1 DFQATT and CDR2 SNEGSKA come from the germline V gene (reference sequence). CDR3 coding DNA: TGCAGTGCTATCGACAGCTACGAGCAGTACTTC. It specifies CSAIDSYEQYF.

This clone has a single count. The genes are TRBV19 and TRBJ2-7, with a possible D match to TRBD1 (6 bases). The germline V and J ends were trimmed by 6 bases and 7 bases, with 16 bases remaining between them. CDR1 and CDR2 (germline): LNHDA, SQIVND (reference sequence). The CDR3 runs 13 residues. CDR3 region: CASRPQGTGEQYF. The CDR3 DNA reads TGTGCCAGTAGACCACAGGGTACAGGAGAGCAGTACTTC. Complete variable domain (other parts from reference TRBV19 and TRBJ2-7): DGGITQSPKYLFRKEGQNVTLSCEQNLNHDAMYWYRQDPGQGLRLIYYSQIVNDFQKGDIAEGYSVSREKKESFPLTVTSAQKNPTAFYLCASRPQGTGEQYFGPGTRLTVT.

The rearrangement joins TRBV6-5 to TRBJ1-1; 8 bases are shared with TRBD1. V was clipped by 10 bases and J by 3 bases; unmatched bases: 13. This CDR3 has 15 residues. CDR1 and CDR2 (germline): MNHEY, SVGAGI. As DNA, the CDR3 is TGTGCCACACAGGGGTTGACAGGGGCGGACACTGAAGCTTTCTTT. This translates into CATQGLTGADTEAFF.

The genes are TRBV25-1 and TRBJ2-5, with 8 bases matching TRBD2. The CDR3 spans 15 residues. V lost 5 bases and J lost 5; bases outside the gene matches: 10. CDR1 and CDR2 (germline): MGHDK, SYGVNS. CDR3 residues: CASSNFGGAEETQYF. CDR3 bases: TGTGCCAGCAGTAACTTCGGGGGGGCAGAGGAGACCCAGTACTTC.

CDR3 bases: TGTGCCAGCAGCCCCCTCGCGGGGCCGACCTACGAGCAGTACTTC. It translates to CASSPLAGPTYEQYF. The J gene is TRBJ2-7, the V gene TRBV9, with D possibly being TRBD2 (6 bases). V was trimmed by 4 bases and J by 2 bases, leaving 16 bases between them. Germline CDR1 is SGDLS and CDR2 is YYNGEE. This CDR3 is 15 amino acids long.

This clone was detected only a few times. This chain links TRBV7-2 with TRBJ1-6; 7 positions agree with TRBD1. Germline V gene data show CDR1 as SGHTA and CDR2 as FQGNSA. With V trimmed by 5 bases and J by 10 bases, 8 bases remained unmatched. This CDR3 is 14 amino acids long. The CDR3 nucleotides read TGTGCCAGCAGCAACCTACAGGGGACCTCACCCCTCCACTTT. Its protein is CASSNLQGTSPLHF. The entire variable domain, with the rest obtained from reference TRBV7-2 and TRBJ1-6, is as follows: GAGVSQSPSNKVTEKGKDVELRCDPISGHTALYWYRQSLGQGLEFLIYFQGNSAPDKSGLPSDRFSAERTGGSVSTLTIQRTQQEDSAVYLCASSNLQGTSPLHFGNGTRLTVT.

The chain uses TRBV10-3 and TRBJ1-1, with D maybe TRBD1 (6 bases). The V and J ends lost 2 bases and 5 bases respectively, with 18 bases between them. Germline loops: CDR1 ENHRY, CDR2 SYGVKD. The CDR3 runs 16 residues. CDR3 in DNA: TGTGCCATCAGTGAGGACAGGTGGAGAACAAATACTGAAGCTTTCTTT. Protein: CAISEDRWRTNTEAFF.

The rearrangement links TRBV19 to TRBJ1-6; D unclear. Trimming removed 5 bases from V and 6 bases from J, with 14 bases in between. CDR3 length equals 15 residues. CDR1 is LNHDA and CDR2 is SQIVND in the germline V gene (reference sequence). The CDR3: CASSLGGRLNSPLHF. The CDR3 coding sequence is TGTGCCAGTAGTCTGGGAGGAAGACTTAATTCACCCCTCCACTTT.

The CDR3 loop is CASSRGQASSYNSPLHF. CDR3 nucleotides: TGTGCCAGCAGCCGGGGACAGGCCAGCTCCTATAATTCACCCCTCCACTTT. The chain joins TRBV4-2 to TRBJ1-6; TRBD1 agrees at 8 bases. Germline V CDR1 and CDR2: LGHNA, YNFKEQ. There are 17 residues in the CDR3. Losses at the gene ends were 4 bases for V and 0 bases for J; bases not matched to a gene: 5.

This chain uses TRBV27 with TRBJ1-1; D is perhaps TRBD1 (5 bases). V was pared by 0 bases and J by 3 bases, with 5 bases between. The CDR3 is made up of 13 amino acids. CDR1 and CDR2 from the germline V gene are MNHEY and SMNVEV (reference sequence). The CDR3 nucleotides read TGTGCCAGCAGTTTATCAGGGGACACTGAAGCTTTCTTT. Its translation is CASSLSGDTEAFF.

This clone was detected a few times. The rearrangement links TRBV27 to TRBJ1-2, with D uncertain. The CDR3 is 15 amino acids. Germline V gene data show CDR1 as MNHEY and CDR2 as SMNVEV (reference sequence). V was trimmed by 3 bases and J by 1 base, leaving 12 bases between them. The CDR3 DNA follows: TGTGCCAGCAGTTTCATTGGAGGGAATAACTATGGCTACACCTTC. Translation: CASSFIGGNNYGYTF.

The chain employs TRBV6-5 and TRBJ1-3; D is unresolved. V lost 4 bases and J 0 bases, leaving 10 bases between the germline ends. The CDR3 covers 15 residues. Germline V gene lookup returns CDR1 MNHEY and CDR2 SVGAGI. The CDR3 DNA sequence: TGTGCCAGCAGTTTGGGCGCGTACTCTGGAAACACCATATATTTT. This encodes CASSLGAYSGNTIYF.

The chain is built from TRBV15 and TRBJ2-5; D possibly corresponds to TRBD1 (6 bases). This CDR3 contains 18 residues. Germline CDR1 LNHNV, CDR2 YYDKDF (reference sequence). Trimming removed 0 bases from V and 0 bases from J, with 17 bases in between. The CDR3 here is CATSRDYTGHWYQETQYF. CDR3 coding DNA: TGTGCCACCAGCAGAGATTATACGGGACACTGGTACCAAGAGACCCAGTACTTC. Based on the CDR3 plus reference TRBV15 and TRBJ2-5, the full variable domain is DAMVIQNPRYQVTQFGKPVTLSCSQTLNHNVMYWYQQKSSQAPKLLFHYYDKDFNNEADTPDNFQSRRPNTSFCFLDIRSPGLGDTAMYLCATSRDYTGHWYQETQYFGPGTRLLVL.

The chain combines TRBV6-4 with TRBJ1-1, with D possibly being TRBD1 (6 bases). The CDR3 runs 16 residues. The ends were cut back, 6 bases at V and 3 bases at J, with 20 bases in the middle. Germline CDR1 MRHNA, CDR2 SNTAGT. The CDR3 spells CASRKTSGGADTEAFF. The CDR3 DNA sequence: TGTGCCAGCAGGAAAACCTCGGGGGGGGCGGACACTGAAGCTTTCTTT.

This clone has only one observation. CDR3 sequence: CASSLYLTGGWEQFF. The CDR3 DNA is TGTGCCAGCAGCTTGTATCTCACAGGGGGCTGGGAGCAGTTCTTC. This sequence joins TRBV5-6 and TRBJ2-1; 9 nucleotides match TRBD1. Germline lookup yields CDR1 SGHDT and CDR2 YYEEEE. Trimming cost V 1 base and J 10 bases; bases outside gene matches: 9. The CDR3 is 15 residues long.

The gene calls are TRBV7-2 and TRBJ1-1; D is unresolved. CDR3 size: 12 residues. CDR1 and CDR2 (germline): SGHTA, FQGNSA. V lost 5 bases, J lost 14 bases, and 18 bases lay in between. CDR3: CASSPRQAGLFF. CDR3 in DNA: TGTGCCAGCAGCCCACGTCAGGCAGGTTTATTCTTT.

Turning to this clone: Other DNA sequences within the sample encode an identical CDR3. The chain links TRBV19 to TRBJ1-1; 9 bases line up with TRBD1. The CDR3 consists of 13 residues. The germline gives CDR1 LNHDA, CDR2 SQIVND (reference sequence). J was trimmed by 7 bases and V by 5 bases; bases with no gene match: 5. The CDR3 protein is CASSWTGVGEAFF. The CDR3 DNA is TGTGCCAGTAGTTGGACAGGGGTGGGTGAAGCTTTCTTT. The whole variable domain, remainder taken from reference TRBV19 and TRBJ1-1, is DGGITQSPKYLFRKEGQNVTLSCEQNLNHDAMYWYRQDPGQGLRLIYYSQIVNDFQKGDIAEGYSVSREKKESFPLTVTSAQKNPTAFYLCASSWTGVGEAFFGQGTRLTVV.

This sequence joins TRBV6-5 and TRBJ1-2, with D perhaps TRBD1 (5 bases). The CDR3 length is 12 residues. CDR1 MNHEY and CDR2 SVGAGI come from the germline V gene. Trimming stripped 7 bases from V and 7 bases from J, with 13 bases between. The DNA of the CDR3 is TGTGCCAGCAATCGGGGGGGAGGTGGCTACACCTTC. Translated: CASNRGGGGYTF.

The chain's CDR3 is CASSLGGRGSSYNEQFF. For the CDR3, the DNA is TGTGCCAGCAGCTTGGGAGGGAGGGGAAGCTCCTACAATGAGCAGTTCTTC. The chain recombines TRBV5-6 with TRBJ2-1; 7 bases fit TRBD2. This CDR3 has 17 amino acids. With 0 bases clipped from V and 0 bases from J, the junction kept 6 bases outside the gene matches. Germline-derived CDR1 and CDR2 are SGHDT and YYEEEE.

The chain employs TRBV7-8 and TRBJ2-5; 10 bases fit TRBD2. This CDR3 contains 17 residues. Trimming at V came to 2 bases and at J to 1 base, leaving 7 bases not matched to a gene. CDR1 and CDR2 from the germline V gene are SGHVS and FQNEAQ. The CDR3 is CASSLSASGGPQETQYF. CDR3 in DNA: TGTGCCAGCAGCTTAAGCGCTAGCGGGGGACCCCAAGAGACCCAGTACTTC.

The CDR3 spells CASSLLGANYGYTF. CDR3 nucleotide sequence: TGTGCCAGCAGCTTGTTAGGGGCAAACTATGGCTACACCTTC. The genes are TRBV7-2 and TRBJ1-2; maybe TRBD1 (5 bases). The CDR3 length is 14 residues. Trimming left V 3 bases short and J 2 bases short, with 10 bases between. The germline CDR1 and CDR2 sequences are SGHTA and FQGNSA.

This clone was seen more than once but under ten times. V is TRBV7-3 and J is TRBJ1-2; 7 nucleotides agree with TRBD1. The germline gives CDR1 SGHTA, CDR2 FQGTGA. CDR3 length equals 15 residues. V shed 0 bases and J 8 bases; nucleotides not matched to a gene: 9. CDR3 sequence: CASSLTAGGRGGYTF. CDR3 bases: TGTGCCAGCAGCTTAACTGCAGGGGGAAGAGGGGGCTACACCTTC.

The chain uses TRBV6-5 and TRBJ1-1, with 9 bases matching TRBD1. Germline V lookup: CDR1 MNHEY, CDR2 SVGAGI. V shed 5 bases and J 1 base; nucleotides not matched to a gene: 5. The CDR3 contains 15 residues. The CDR3 coding sequence is TGTGCCAGCAGTCCACCGGACAGGGGGAACACTGAAGCTTTCTTT. Its translation is CASSPPDRGNTEAFF.

V is TRBV4-3 and J is TRBJ2-6, with D perhaps TRBD2 (5 bases). This CDR3 has 15 amino acids. Trimming stripped 2 bases from V and 2 bases from J, with 7 bases between. CDR1 is LGHNA and CDR2 is YSLEER in the germline V gene. The CDR3 sequence is CASSQTAAGANVLTF. The CDR3 DNA follows: TGCGCCAGCAGCCAAACAGCGGCTGGGGCCAACGTCCTGACTTTC.